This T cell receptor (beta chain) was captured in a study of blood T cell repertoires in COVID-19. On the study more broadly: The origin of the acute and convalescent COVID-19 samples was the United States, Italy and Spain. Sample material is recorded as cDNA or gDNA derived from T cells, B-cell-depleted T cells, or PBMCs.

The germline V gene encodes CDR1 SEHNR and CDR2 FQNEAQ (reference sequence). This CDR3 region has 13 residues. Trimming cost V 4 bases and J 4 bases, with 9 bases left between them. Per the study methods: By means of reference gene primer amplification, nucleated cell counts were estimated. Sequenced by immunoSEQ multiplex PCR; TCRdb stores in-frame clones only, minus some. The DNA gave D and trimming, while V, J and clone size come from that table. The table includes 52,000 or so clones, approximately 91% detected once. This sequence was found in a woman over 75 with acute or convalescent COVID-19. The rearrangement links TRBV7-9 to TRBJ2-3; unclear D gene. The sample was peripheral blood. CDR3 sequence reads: CASSSSLADTQYF. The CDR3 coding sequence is TGTGCCAGCAGCTCGTCCCTCGCAGATACGCAGTATTTT.